This entry lists 10 T cell receptor beta chains sequenced from one sample in a study of cytomegalovirus exposure and HLA in healthy donors. Researchers ran the PCR with 60 Vbeta and 13 Jbeta primers. TCRdb keeps only in-frame clones here, not all; method: immunoSEQ multiplex PCR. The data contain 150,000 to 200,000 clones, nearly 80% of them seen just once; the ten biggest clones take up less than 6%. Sequenced input: PBMCs. These receptors were taken from a woman aged 25-40 years in good health and CMV-seropositive.

The chain links TRBV9 to TRBJ1-1, with a weak D call TRBD1 (6 bases). Germline V gene data show CDR1 as SGDLS and CDR2 as YYNGEE. V was clipped by 0 bases and J by 7 bases, with 16 bases between them. CDR3 length equals 15 residues. The DNA of the CDR3 is TGTGCCAGCAGCGTAGGGGGCAGGGGAGTTCATGAAGCTTTCTTT. Residues: CASSVGGRGVHEAFF.

This chain uses TRBV11-2 with TRBJ2-1, with TRBD2 identical over 12 bases. The junction had 2 bases not matched to a gene; V was cut back by 3 bases and J by 8 bases. From germline, CDR1 is SGHAT and CDR2 FQNNGV. This CDR3 is 14 amino acids long. The CDR3 spells CASSLTSGRHEQFF. As DNA, the CDR3 is TGTGCCAGCAGCTTGACTAGCGGGAGACATGAGCAGTTCTTC.

This chain joins TRBV4-1 and TRBJ2-5, with D possibly being TRBD2 (5 bases). V gave up 0 bases and J gave up 7 bases, with 24 bases separating them. The CDR3 sequence is 18 residues long. Germline V lookup: CDR1 MGHRA, CDR2 YSYEKL. The CDR3 region has the DNA TGCGCCAGCAGCCAAGAGGTCGAGCGGCTGGATTCGCGCTGGACCCAGTACTTC. Residues: CASSQEVERLDSRWTQYF.

The V call is TRBV5-4, the J call TRBJ1-2; D unclear. From germline, CDR1 is SGHNT and CDR2 YYREEE (reference sequence). The CDR3 has 15 residues. Trimming left V 6 bases short and J 3 bases short, with 18 bases between. CDR3 sequence: CASTILQVPHYGYTF. Here the CDR3 DNA reads TGTGCCAGCACAATACTCCAGGTTCCCCACTATGGCTACACCTTC. Supplemented by reference TRBV5-4 and TRBJ1-2, the full variable domain reads ETGVTQSPTHLIKTRGQQVTLRCSSQSGHNTVSWYQQALGQGPQFIFQYYREEENGRGNFPPRFSGLQFPNYSSELNVNALELDDSALYLCASTILQVPHYGYTFGSGTRLTVV.

The chain uses TRBV19 and TRBJ1-2; 8 bases agree with TRBD1. Trimming cost V 5 bases and J 0 bases; bases outside gene matches: 5. CDR1 and CDR2 (germline): LNHDA, SQIVND (reference sequence). CDR3 length equals 15 residues. CDR3 DNA: TGTGCCAGTAGTGCCCAGGGGGCTCCTAACTATGGCTACACCTTC. It yields the protein CASSAQGAPNYGYTF.

The gene calls are TRBV7-2 and TRBJ2-5; possible D gene TRBD1, 7 bases. Trimming pared 5 bases from V and 5 bases from J, leaving 18 bases between. Germline CDR1 SGHTA, CDR2 FQGNSA. The CDR3 spans 15 residues. In DNA form, the CDR3 reads TGTGCCAGCAGCAAAGAGGAGGGGGCGCCGGAGACCCAGTACTTC. This translates into CASSKEEGAPETQYF.

This clone was picked up a small number of times. In nucleotides, the CDR3 is TGTGCCAGCAGTGTCAGACAGGGGGTTAGTGAAAAACTGTTTTTT. Residues: CASSVRQGVSEKLFF. This sequence joins TRBV6-1 and TRBJ1-4; 9 bases agree with TRBD1. V shed 4 bases, J shed 7 bases, and the junction held 7 bases outside the gene matches. The CDR3 contains 15 residues. Per the germline V gene, CDR1 is MNHNS and CDR2 is SASEGT.

The chain couples TRBV5-4 to TRBJ1-1; no clear D gene. V was trimmed by 0 bases and J by 4 bases, leaving 10 bases between them. Germline CDR1 and CDR2: SGHNT and YYREEE (reference sequence). This CDR3 has 14 amino acids. CDR3 amino acids: CASSLADYGTEAFF. CDR3 nucleotides: TGTGCCAGCAGCTTGGCGGACTATGGCACTGAAGCTTTCTTT.

This clone was found once. The gene calls are TRBV11-2 and TRBJ1-2; TRBD1 matches 9 bases. Looked up from germline, CDR1 is SGHAT and CDR2 is FQNNGV. The CDR3 is 15 residues long. V shed 1 base, J shed 5 bases, and the junction held 5 bases outside the gene matches. The CDR3 region is CASSLGGGTGYGYTF. The CDR3 DNA reads TGTGCCAGCAGCTTAGGTGGCGGGACAGGGTATGGCTACACCTTC.

The chain is built from TRBV6-5 and TRBJ2-5; D is possibly TRBD2 (7 bases). This CDR3 region has 16 residues. The germline CDR1 and CDR2 sequences are MNHEY and SVGAGI. V was cut by 2 bases and J by 5 bases, with 18 bases left in between. Written as DNA, the CDR3 is TGTGCCAGCAGTTACGGGGGCGGGAGAGGAAGGGAGACCCAGTACTTC. It translates to CASSYGGGRGRETQYF.